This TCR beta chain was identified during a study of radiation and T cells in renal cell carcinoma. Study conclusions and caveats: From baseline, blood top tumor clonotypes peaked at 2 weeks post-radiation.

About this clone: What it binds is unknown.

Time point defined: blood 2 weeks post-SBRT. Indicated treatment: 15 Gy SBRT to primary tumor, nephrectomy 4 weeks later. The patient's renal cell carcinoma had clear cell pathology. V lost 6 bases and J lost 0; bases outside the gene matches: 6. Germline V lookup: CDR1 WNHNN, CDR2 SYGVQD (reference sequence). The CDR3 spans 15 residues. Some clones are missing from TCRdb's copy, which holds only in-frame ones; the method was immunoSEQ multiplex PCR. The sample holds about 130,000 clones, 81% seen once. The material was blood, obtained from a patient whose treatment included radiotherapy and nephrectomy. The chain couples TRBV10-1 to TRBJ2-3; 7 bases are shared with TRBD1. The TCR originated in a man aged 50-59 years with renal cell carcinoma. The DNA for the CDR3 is TGCGCCAGCAGGACAGGGCTTTCCAGCACAGATACGCAGTATTTT. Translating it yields CASRTGLSSTDTQYF.